The 10 T cell receptor beta chains in this list originate from one sample, sequenced in a study of cytomegalovirus exposure and HLA in healthy donors. A multiplex PCR was run with 60 Vbeta primers and 13 Jbeta primers. The assay was immunoSEQ multiplex PCR, and TCRdb's table has in-frame clones only and misses some. The table lists under 200,000 clones, roughly 76% of them singletons. Material for sequencing was PBMCs. The receptors were sampled from a woman between 50 and 59 years old in good health and CMV-seronegative.

This rearrangement joins TRBV2 to TRBJ1-1; no reliable D call. Trimming left V 8 bases short and J 0 bases short, with 10 bases between. The CDR3 sequence is 13 residues long. CDR1 is SNHLY and CDR2 is FYNNEI in the germline V gene. The CDR3 here is CASAGLLNTEAFF. CDR3 in DNA: TGTGCCAGCGCGGGTCTATTGAACACTGAAGCTTTCTTT.

The CDR3 bases are TGTGCCAGCAGTCGGGGAACAGGGGCCAACGTCCTGACTTTC. It translates to CASSRGTGANVLTF. V gene TRBV9 combines with J gene TRBJ2-6; D might be TRBD2 (5 bases). The CDR3 length is 14 residues. Trimming removed 5 bases from V and 4 bases from J, with 10 bases in between. CDR1 is SGDLS and CDR2 is YYNGEE in the germline V gene.

The chain joins TRBV2 to TRBJ2-7; 9 bases match TRBD1. This CDR3 region has 15 residues. Germline CDR1 SNHLY, CDR2 FYNNEI. J lost 2 bases, V lost 2 bases, and 4 bases had no gene match. In DNA form, the CDR3 reads TGTGCCAGCAGTGAATGGGACAGGGTAACCTACGAGCAGTACTTC. Residues: CASSEWDRVTYEQYF.

V usage is TRBV5-1 and J usage is TRBJ2-1, with 11 bases fitting TRBD2. J lost 5 bases, V lost 3 bases, and 7 bases had no gene match. CDR1 SGHRS and CDR2 YFSETQ come from the germline V gene. The CDR3 covers 16 residues. The CDR3 region is CASSWVAGGLDNEQFF. The DNA for the CDR3 is TGCGCCAGCAGCTGGGTAGCGGGGGGGCTGGACAATGAGCAGTTCTTC.

This clone was counted once. Other DNA sequences from this sample encode an identical CDR3 as well. This chain links TRBV7-9 with TRBJ2-7; TRBD1 agrees at 7 bases. Germline assignment: CDR1 SEHNR and CDR2 FQNEAQ (reference sequence). With 5 bases clipped from V and 3 bases from J, the junction kept 1 base outside the gene matches. The CDR3 runs to 12 residues. The CDR3 region is CASSPGGYEQYF. The CDR3 DNA reads TGTGCCAGCAGCCCAGGGGGCTACGAGCAGTACTTC.

This clone has just a few counts. J is TRBJ2-7 and V is TRBV18; D remains ambiguous. V dropped 3 bases and J dropped 4 bases, with 7 bases sitting between them. Per the germline V gene, CDR1 is KGHSH and CDR2 is LQKENI. This CDR3 is built from 12 residues. CDR3 sequence: CASSPVQYEQYF. The DNA for the CDR3 is TGTGCCAGCTCACCCGTCCAGTACGAGCAGTACTTC.

This rearrangement joins TRBV9 to TRBJ1-2; a possible D gene is TRBD1 (6 bases). This CDR3 is 13 amino acids long. In germline, CDR1 is SGDLS, CDR2 YYNGEE. The V end was cut by 0 bases, the J end by 8 bases, with 11 bases between. The CDR3 loop reads CASSVGYGGGYTF. The CDR3 DNA is TGTGCCAGCAGCGTAGGATATGGGGGCGGCTACACCTTC.

The J gene is TRBJ1-6, the V gene TRBV6-5, with 9 bases lining up with TRBD1. The germline V gene has CDR1 MNHEY and CDR2 SVGAGI. The junction had 4 bases not matched to a gene; V was cut back by 4 bases and J by 9 bases. The CDR3 extends over 14 amino acids. CDR3 sequence: CASSSTGGGSPLHF. CDR3 sequence (DNA): TGTGCCAGCAGTTCCACAGGGGGCGGTTCACCCCTCCACTTT.

The chain is built from TRBV5-4 and TRBJ2-5; 7 positions agree with TRBD2. J gave up 4 bases and V 3 bases, and 9 bases lay outside the gene matches. The CDR3 length is 15 residues. From germline, CDR1 is SGHNT and CDR2 YYREEE (reference sequence). The chain's CDR3 is CASSSGGEVSETQYF. DNA of the CDR3: TGTGCCAGCAGCTCGGGAGGAGAGGTTTCAGAGACCCAGTACTTC.

V and J are TRBV6-6 and TRBJ2-7, with a possible D match to TRBD1 (6 bases). Trimming removed 2 bases at V and 5 bases at J, with 10 bases between. The germline V gene has CDR1 MNHNY and CDR2 SVGAGI (reference sequence). The CDR3 has 13 amino acids. The CDR3 nucleotides read TGTGCCAGCAGTTACATCGCAGGGGACGAGCAGTACTTC. Its translation is CASSYIAGDEQYF.